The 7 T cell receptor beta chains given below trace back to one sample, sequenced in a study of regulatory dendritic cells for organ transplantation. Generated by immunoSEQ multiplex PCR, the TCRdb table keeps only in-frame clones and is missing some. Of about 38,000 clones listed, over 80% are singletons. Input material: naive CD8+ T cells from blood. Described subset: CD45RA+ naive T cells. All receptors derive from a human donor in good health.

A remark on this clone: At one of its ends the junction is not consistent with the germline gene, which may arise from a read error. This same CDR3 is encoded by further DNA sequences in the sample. In nucleotides, the CDR3 is TGTGCCAGCAGTGTGTCAGACTCTAACGAGCAGTACTTT. Residues: CASSVSDSNEQYF. The gene calls are TRBV2 and TRBJ2-7; no reliable D call. This CDR3 has 13 residues. The germline gives CDR1 SNHLY, CDR2 FYNNEI.

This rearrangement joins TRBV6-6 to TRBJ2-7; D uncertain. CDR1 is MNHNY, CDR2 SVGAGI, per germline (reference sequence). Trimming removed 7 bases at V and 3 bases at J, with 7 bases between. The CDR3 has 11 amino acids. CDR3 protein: CASTADYEQYF. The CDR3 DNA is TGTGCCAGCACGGCAGACTACGAGCAGTACTTC.

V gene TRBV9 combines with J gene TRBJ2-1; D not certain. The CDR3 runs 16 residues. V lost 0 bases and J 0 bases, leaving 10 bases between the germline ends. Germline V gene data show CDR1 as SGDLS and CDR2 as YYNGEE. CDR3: CASSVDMASSYNEQFF. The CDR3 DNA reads TGTGCCAGCAGCGTAGATATGGCGAGCTCCTACAATGAGCAGTTCTTC.

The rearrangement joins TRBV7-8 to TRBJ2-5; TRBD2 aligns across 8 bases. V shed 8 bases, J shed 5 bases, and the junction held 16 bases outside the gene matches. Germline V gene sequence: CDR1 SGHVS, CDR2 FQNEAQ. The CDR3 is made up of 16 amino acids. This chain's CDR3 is CASQTTDRGGPETQYF. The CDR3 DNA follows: TGTGCCAGCCAAACCACGGATCGGGGGGGCCCCGAGACCCAGTACTTC.

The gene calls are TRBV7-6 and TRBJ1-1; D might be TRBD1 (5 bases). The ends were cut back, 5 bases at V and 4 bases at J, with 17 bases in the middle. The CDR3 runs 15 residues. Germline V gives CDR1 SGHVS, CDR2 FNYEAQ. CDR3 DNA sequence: TGTGCCAGCAGCCCCGGGACGGTCCCGGTCACTGAAGCTTTCTTT. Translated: CASSPGTVPVTEAFF.

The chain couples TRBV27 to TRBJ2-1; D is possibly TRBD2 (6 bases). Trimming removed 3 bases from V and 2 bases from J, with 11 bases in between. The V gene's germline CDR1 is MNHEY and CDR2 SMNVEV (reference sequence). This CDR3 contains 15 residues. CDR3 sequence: CASSLTASAYNEQFF. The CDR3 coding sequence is TGTGCCAGCAGTTTGACGGCTAGCGCCTACAATGAGCAGTTCTTC.

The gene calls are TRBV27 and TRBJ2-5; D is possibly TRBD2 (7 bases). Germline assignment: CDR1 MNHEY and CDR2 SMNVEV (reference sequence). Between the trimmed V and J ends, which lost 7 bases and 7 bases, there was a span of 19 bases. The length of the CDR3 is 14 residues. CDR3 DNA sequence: TGTGCCAGCATCCCCCCGGGGGGCGCGGGGACCCAGTACTTC. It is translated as CASIPPGGAGTQYF.